This T cell receptor (beta chain) was identified during a study of post-analysis software for immune sequencing data. Study-level findings and limits: The F measure placed samples prepared in the same batch into strongly shared clusters. The study found TRBV5-6, TRBV5-1 and TRBV20-1 among a few TRBV segments more frequent in patients than controls.

This clonotype was picked up a small number of times. Its antigen is not known. CDR1 and CDR2 (germline): MNHEY, SVGEGT. The V end was cut by 5 bases, the J end by 3 bases, with 13 bases between. The CDR3 is 14 amino acids. Unique molecular identifiers featured in each of the TCR beta cDNA libraries. One entry per CDR3 protein results from TCRdb running MiXCR on the PCR reads. The profile shows 350,000 to 500,000 distinct CDR3 sequences, 30% to 40% of them singletons. The V call is TRBV6-2 or TRBV6-3, the J call TRBJ2-5; tentative D call: TRBD2 (5 bases). Sequenced material: blood. The clonotype was recovered from a girl aged 2-15 years with multiple sclerosis. CDR3 nucleotide sequence: TGTGCCAGCAGTCCACTAGAGAAGAAAGAGACCCAGTACTTC. Translated, it gives CASSPLEKKETQYF.